This paragraph reports one T cell receptor beta chain. Its antigen is unidentified. Sequencing was preceded by expansion of antigen-specific CD4+ T cells with viral peptide pools in the ViraFEST assay. Upon completion of around eleven days in culture, CD4+ T cells were isolated. Vaccine recipients lacked prior SARS-CoV-2 infection and had negative nucleocapsid antibodies. Wells containing roughly 1.8 million PBMC each were cultured with about 9.4 IU/ml IL-2 and 8 to 10 ug/ml peptides. The CDR3 runs to 15 residues. The germline V gene encodes CDR1 MNHEY and CDR2 SVGAGI. Trimming took off 7 bases at V and 0 bases at J, with 14 bases between the two ends. This sample is part of a study of vaccination effects on CD4 cells after COVID-19. This table comes from immunoSEQ multiplex PCR, and its TCRdb copy is limited to in-frame clones, with some not included. This sample has tens of thousands of clones, with 65% to 85% found just once.

This chain connects TRBV6-5 to TRBJ2-3; D is unresolved. This sequence was found in a human donor who received a COVID-19 vaccine. The sequences come from CD4+ T cells from PBMCs cultured with HCoV-NL63 spike peptides, collected before COVID-19 vaccination. The DNA of the CDR3 is TGTGCCAGCACCTTGAGTTGGGCTAGCACAGATACGCAGTATTTT. Residues: CASTLSWASTDTQYF.